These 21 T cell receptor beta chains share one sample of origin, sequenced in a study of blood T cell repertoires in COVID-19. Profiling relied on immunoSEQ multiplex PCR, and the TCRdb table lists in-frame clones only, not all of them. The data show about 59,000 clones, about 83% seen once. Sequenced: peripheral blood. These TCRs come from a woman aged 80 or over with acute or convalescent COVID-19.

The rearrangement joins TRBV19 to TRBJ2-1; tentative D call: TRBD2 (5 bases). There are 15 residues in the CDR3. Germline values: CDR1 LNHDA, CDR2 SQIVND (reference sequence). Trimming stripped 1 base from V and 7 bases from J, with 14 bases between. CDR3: CASSIGAGRENEQFF. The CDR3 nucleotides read TGTGCCAGTAGTATAGGGGCTGGTCGGGAAAATGAGCAGTTCTTC.

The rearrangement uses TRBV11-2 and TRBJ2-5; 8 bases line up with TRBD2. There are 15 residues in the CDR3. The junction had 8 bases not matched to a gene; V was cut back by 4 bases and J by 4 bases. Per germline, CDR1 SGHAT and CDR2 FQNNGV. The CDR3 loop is CASSWVAGLGETQYF. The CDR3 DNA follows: TGTGCCAGCAGCTGGGTAGCGGGATTGGGAGAGACCCAGTACTTC.

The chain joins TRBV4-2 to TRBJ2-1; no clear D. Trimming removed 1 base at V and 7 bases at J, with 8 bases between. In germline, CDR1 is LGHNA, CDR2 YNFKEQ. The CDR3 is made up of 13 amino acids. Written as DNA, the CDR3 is TGTGCCAGCAGCCAAGTCCAGGCTAATGAGCAGTTCTTC. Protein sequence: CASSQVQANEQFF.

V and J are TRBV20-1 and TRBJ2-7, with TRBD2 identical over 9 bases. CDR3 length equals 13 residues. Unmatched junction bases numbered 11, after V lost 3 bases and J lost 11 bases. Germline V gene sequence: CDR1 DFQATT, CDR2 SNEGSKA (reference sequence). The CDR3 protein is CSASGGRAKGEYF. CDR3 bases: TGCAGTGCTAGTGGCGGGAGGGCCAAGGGGGAGTACTTC.

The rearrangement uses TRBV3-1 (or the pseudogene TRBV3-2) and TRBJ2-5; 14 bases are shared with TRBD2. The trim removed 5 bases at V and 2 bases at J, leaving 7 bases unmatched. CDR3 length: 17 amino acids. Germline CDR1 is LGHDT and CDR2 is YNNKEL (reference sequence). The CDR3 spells CASSSGTSGGSQETQYF. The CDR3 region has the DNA TGTGCCAGCAGCTCCGGGACTAGCGGGGGATCGCAAGAGACCCAGTACTTC.

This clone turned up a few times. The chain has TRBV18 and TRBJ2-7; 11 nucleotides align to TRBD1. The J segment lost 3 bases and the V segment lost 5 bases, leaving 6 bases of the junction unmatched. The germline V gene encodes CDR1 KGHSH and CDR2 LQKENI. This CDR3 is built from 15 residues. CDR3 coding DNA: TGTGCCAGCTCAGAGGGACAGGGGGGGCTCTACGAGCAGTACTTC. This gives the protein CASSEGQGGLYEQYF.

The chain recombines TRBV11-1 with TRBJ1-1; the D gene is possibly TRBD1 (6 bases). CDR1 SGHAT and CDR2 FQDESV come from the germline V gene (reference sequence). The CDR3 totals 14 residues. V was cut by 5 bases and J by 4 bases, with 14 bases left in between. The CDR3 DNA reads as TGTGCCAGCAGCCAGGACAGTTTGCGCACTGAAGCTTTCTTT. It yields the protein CASSQDSLRTEAFF. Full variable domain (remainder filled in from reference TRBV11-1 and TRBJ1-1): EAEVAQSPRYKITEKSQAVAFWCDPISGHATLYWYRQILGQGPELLVQFQDESVVDDSQLPKDRFSAERLKGVDSTLKIQPAELGDSAMYLCASSQDSLRTEAFFGQGTRLTVV.

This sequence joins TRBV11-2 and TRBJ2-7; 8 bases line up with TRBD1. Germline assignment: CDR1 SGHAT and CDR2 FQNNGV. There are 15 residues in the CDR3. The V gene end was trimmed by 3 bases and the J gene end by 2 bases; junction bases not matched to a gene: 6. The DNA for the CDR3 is TGTGCCAGCAGCTTGGGGACAGGCCTCCCCTACGAGCAGTACTTC. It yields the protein CASSLGTGLPYEQYF.

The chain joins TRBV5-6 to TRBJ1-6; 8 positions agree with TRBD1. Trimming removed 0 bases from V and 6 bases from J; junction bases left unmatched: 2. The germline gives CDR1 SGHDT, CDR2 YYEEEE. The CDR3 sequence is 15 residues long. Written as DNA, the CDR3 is TGTGCCAGCAGCTTGGGACAGGGGTTTAATTCACCCCTCCACTTT. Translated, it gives CASSLGQGFNSPLHF.

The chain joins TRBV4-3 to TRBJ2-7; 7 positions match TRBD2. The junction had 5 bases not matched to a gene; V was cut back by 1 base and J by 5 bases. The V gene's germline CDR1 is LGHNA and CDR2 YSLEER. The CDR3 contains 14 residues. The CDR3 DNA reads TGCGCCAGCAGCCAAGTTGGGGGGGGGAACGAGCAGTACTTC. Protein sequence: CASSQVGGGNEQYF.

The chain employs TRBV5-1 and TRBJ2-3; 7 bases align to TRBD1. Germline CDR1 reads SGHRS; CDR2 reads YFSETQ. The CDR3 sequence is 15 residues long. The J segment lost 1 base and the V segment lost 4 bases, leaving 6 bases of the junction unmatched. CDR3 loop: CASSQDTGGTDTQYF. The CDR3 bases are TGCGCCAGCAGCCAAGACACAGGGGGCACAGATACGCAGTATTTT.

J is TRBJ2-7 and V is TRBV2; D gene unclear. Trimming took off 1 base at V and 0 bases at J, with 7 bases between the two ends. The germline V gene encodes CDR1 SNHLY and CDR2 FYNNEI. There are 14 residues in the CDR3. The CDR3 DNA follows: TGTGCCAGCAGTGAAGGTACTTCCTCCTACGAGCAGTACTTC. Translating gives CASSEGTSSYEQYF.

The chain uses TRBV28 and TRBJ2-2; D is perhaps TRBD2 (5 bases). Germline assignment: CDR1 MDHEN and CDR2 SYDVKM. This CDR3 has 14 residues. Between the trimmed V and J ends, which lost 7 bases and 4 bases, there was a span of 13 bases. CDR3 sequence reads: CASTGRWGTGELFF. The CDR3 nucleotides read TGTGCCAGCACTGGGAGATGGGGCACCGGGGAGCTGTTTTTT.

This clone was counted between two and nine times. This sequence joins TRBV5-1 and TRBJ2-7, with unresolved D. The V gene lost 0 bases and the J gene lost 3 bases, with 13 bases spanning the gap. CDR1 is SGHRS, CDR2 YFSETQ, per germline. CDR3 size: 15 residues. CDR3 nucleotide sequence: TGCGCCAGCAGCTTGGCCGCAGGATCTTACTACGAGCAGTACTTC. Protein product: CASSLAAGSYYEQYF.

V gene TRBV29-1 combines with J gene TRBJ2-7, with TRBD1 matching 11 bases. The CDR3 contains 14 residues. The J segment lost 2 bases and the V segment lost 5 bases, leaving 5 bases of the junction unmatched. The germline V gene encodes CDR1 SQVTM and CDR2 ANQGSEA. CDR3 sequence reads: CSVLGQGVTYEQYF. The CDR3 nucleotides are TGCAGCGTTTTGGGACAGGGGGTTACCTACGAGCAGTACTTC.

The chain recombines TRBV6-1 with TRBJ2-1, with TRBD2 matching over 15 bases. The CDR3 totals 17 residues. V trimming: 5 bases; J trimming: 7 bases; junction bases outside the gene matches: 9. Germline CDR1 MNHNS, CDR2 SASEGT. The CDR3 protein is CASSKGLAGGPENEQFF. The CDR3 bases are TGTGCCAGCAGTAAAGGACTAGCGGGGGGGCCGGAGAATGAGCAGTTCTTC.

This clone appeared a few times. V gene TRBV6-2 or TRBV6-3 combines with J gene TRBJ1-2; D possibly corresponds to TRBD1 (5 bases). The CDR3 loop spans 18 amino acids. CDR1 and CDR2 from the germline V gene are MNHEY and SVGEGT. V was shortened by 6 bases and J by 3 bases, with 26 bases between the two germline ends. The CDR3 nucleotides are TGTGCCAGCAGCCAATCGACAGAGACAATCCTCCCGCACTATGGCTACACCTTC. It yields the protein CASSQSTETILPHYGYTF.

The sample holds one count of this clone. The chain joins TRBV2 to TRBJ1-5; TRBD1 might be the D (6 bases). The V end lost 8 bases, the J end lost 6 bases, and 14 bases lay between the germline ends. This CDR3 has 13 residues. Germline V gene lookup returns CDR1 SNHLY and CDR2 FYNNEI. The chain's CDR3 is CASSGQMGQPQHF. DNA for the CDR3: TGTGCCAGCTCCGGACAGATGGGTCAGCCCCAGCATTTT. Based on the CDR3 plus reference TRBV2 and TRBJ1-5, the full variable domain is EPEVTQTPSHQVTQMGQEVILRCVPISNHLYFYWYRQILGQKVEFLVSFYNNEISEKSEIFDDQFSVERPDGSNFTLKIRSTKLEDSAMYFCASSGQMGQPQHFGDGTRLSIL.

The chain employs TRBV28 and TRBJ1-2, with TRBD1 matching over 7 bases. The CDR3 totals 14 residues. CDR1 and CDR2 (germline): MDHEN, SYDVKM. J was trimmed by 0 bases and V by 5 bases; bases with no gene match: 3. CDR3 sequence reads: CASSPGGANYGYTF. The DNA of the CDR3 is TGTGCCAGCAGTCCAGGGGGAGCTAACTATGGCTACACCTTC.

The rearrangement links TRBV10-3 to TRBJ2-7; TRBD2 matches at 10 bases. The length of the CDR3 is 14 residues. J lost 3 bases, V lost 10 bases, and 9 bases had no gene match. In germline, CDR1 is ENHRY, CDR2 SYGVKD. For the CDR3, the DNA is TGTGCCACCGAGGCTAGCGGGGGTAACTACGAGCAGTACTTC. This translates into CATEASGGNYEQYF.

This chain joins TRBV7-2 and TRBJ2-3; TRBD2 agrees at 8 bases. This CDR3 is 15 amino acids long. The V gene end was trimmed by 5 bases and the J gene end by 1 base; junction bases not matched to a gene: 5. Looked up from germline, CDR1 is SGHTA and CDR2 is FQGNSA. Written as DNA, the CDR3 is TGTGCCAGCAGCGCCTGGCGGGGGGGCACAGATACGCAGTATTTT. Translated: CASSAWRGGTDTQYF.